This T cell receptor (beta chain) stems from a study of OX40 agonist ivuxolimab in advanced cancers. Across the study: At 82.7% male, the cohort had a mean age of about 55 years, ranging from roughly 20 to 85.

A note on this clone: As yet, its antigen is unknown.

Overall study results and limits: Antigen specificity was not determined for the expanded peripheral T cells.

Only in-frame clones appear in the TCRdb table, and some are missing; sequencing was by immunoSEQ multiplex PCR. This table has tens of thousands of clones, less than 90% appearing once. V lost 5 bases to trimming and J lost 5 bases; unmatched junction nucleotides: 13. This CDR3 is built from 18 residues. Germline-derived CDR1 and CDR2 are LNHDA and SQIVND (reference sequence). The gene calls are TRBV19 and TRBJ2-5, with TRBD2 identical over 14 bases. The sample here was CD4+ or CD8+ T cells sorted from blood, taken in a trial of the OX40 agonist ivuxolimab. This TCR derives from an adult with an advanced solid tumor such as melanoma, head and neck, liver or kidney cancer. This CDR3 reads CASSRYPGGLAGEETQYF. CDR3 bases: TGTGCCAGTAGTCGATACCCAGGGGGACTAGCGGGGGAGGAGACCCAGTACTTC.